The 28 T cell receptor beta chains given below trace back to one sample, sequenced in a study of cytomegalovirus exposure and HLA in healthy donors (TCRdb year 2017). The library was built by means of the immunoSEQ multiplex PCR assay. TCRdb took this table from immuneACCESS and kept in-frame rearrangements with V and J called. Such tables lack part of the clones; where checked against another copy, unresolved V genes explain under half of the gap, and the rest is unexplained. This sample holds 150,000 to 200,000 clones; roughly 84% were observed only once. The ten largest clonotypes hold approximately 3% of the sample. Sequencing used PBMCs. These TCRs come from a woman between 18 and 29 years old in good health and CMV-seropositive.

As concerns this clone: This same CDR3 is encoded by further DNA sequences in the sample. This rearrangement joins TRBV11-2 to TRBJ1-1, with a tentative D call TRBD1 (6 bases). CDR3 length equals 13 residues. The ends were cut back, 0 bases at V and 5 bases at J, with 7 bases in the middle. The V gene's germline CDR1 is SGHAT and CDR2 FQNNGV. The CDR3 DNA is TGTGCCAGCAGCTTAGACAGGGGAACTGAAGCTTTCTTT. It specifies CASSLDRGTEAFF.

This clone was picked up a small number of times. The rearrangement links TRBV7-2 to TRBJ2-2, with D tentatively TRBD1 (6 bases). This CDR3 region has 16 residues. V gave up 1 base and J gave up 0 bases, with 9 bases separating them. Germline V gives CDR1 SGHTA, CDR2 FQGNSA. The CDR3 bases are TGTGCCAGCAGCTTAGTGGGGACAACGAACACCGGGGAGCTGTTTTTT. Protein sequence: CASSLVGTTNTGELFF.

The rearrangement uses TRBV12-5 and TRBJ2-7; 7 nucleotides line up with TRBD2. Germline V lookup: CDR1 LGHNT, CDR2 FRNRAP. Trimming removed 9 bases from V and 3 bases from J; junction bases left unmatched: 5. The CDR3 loop spans 12 amino acids. The CDR3 DNA is TGTGCTAGCTCGGGGGGAGTCTACGAGCAGTACTTC. Protein product: CASSGGVYEQYF.

This clone was seen once. V gene TRBV11-3 combines with J gene TRBJ2-5; no clear D gene. Germline V gives CDR1 SGHNT, CDR2 YENEEA. The CDR3 is 13 residues long. The V end lost 0 bases, the J end lost 5 bases, and 7 bases lay between the germline ends. This CDR3 reads CASSLDRLETQYF. CDR3 DNA sequence: TGTGCCAGCAGCTTAGATCGTTTGGAGACCCAGTACTTC.

This clone appeared a single time. The chain carries TRBV5-6 and TRBJ1-6; TRBD1 matches at 9 bases. This CDR3 region has 19 residues. Germline-derived CDR1 and CDR2 are SGHDT and YYEEEE. V lost 1 base to trimming and J lost 7 bases; unmatched junction nucleotides: 15. The CDR3 protein is CASSLITTGGSYRNSPLHF. CDR3 DNA: TGTGCCAGCAGCTTGATAACGACAGGGGGATCATATCGGAATTCACCCCTCCACTTT.

The chain combines TRBV9 with TRBJ1-4; D unresolved. Looked up from germline, CDR1 is SGDLS and CDR2 is YYNGEE. The CDR3 length is 15 residues. V was clipped by 3 bases and J by 10 bases, with 19 bases between them. As DNA, the CDR3 is TGTGCCAGCAGCGGCCTTTCGGTGGGGAGAGGAAAACTGTTTTTT. Protein: CASSGLSVGRGKLFF.

The V call is TRBV18, the J call TRBJ1-3; no clear D. Germline CDR1 reads KGHSH; CDR2 reads LQKENI. V lost 2 bases to trimming and J lost 2 bases, with 10 bases between them. The CDR3 totals 15 residues. The CDR3 sequence: CASSPSGSTGNTIYF. The CDR3 DNA reads TGTGCCAGCTCACCATCAGGTTCGACTGGAAACACCATATATTTT.

This chain connects TRBV27 to TRBJ2-6, with D perhaps TRBD2 (5 bases). CDR1 and CDR2 (germline): MNHEY, SMNVEV (reference sequence). This CDR3 contains 17 residues. Trimming took 2 bases from V and 4 from J, leaving 15 bases between them. The CDR3 is CASSLPRRRIGANVLTF. CDR3 bases: TGTGCCAGCAGTTTACCCCGGAGGAGGATAGGGGCCAACGTCCTGACTTTC.

In its sample, this clone ranks as medium-sized (0.01 to 0.1%). The chain links TRBV6-4 to TRBJ2-3; 8 bases map to TRBD2. This CDR3 spans 14 amino acids. Germline assignment: CDR1 MRHNA and CDR2 SNTAGT. V was clipped by 4 bases and J by 1 base; unmatched bases: 1. In nucleotides, the CDR3 is TGTGCCAGCAGTGCAGCGGGGGGCACAGATACGCAGTATTTT. Translated: CASSAAGGTDTQYF.

The gene calls are TRBV6-5 and TRBJ1-5; a possible D gene is TRBD1 (6 bases). The V and J ends lost 9 bases and 3 bases respectively, with 12 bases between them. The CDR3 totals 13 residues. The V gene's germline CDR1 is MNHEY and CDR2 SVGAGI. Here the CDR3 reads CASTQGANQPQHF. In nucleotides, the CDR3 is TGTGCCAGTACACAGGGCGCCAATCAGCCCCAGCATTTT.

The V call is TRBV25-1, the J call TRBJ1-4; D is unresolved. CDR1 and CDR2 (germline): MGHDK, SYGVNS. This CDR3 has 13 amino acids. The V end was cut by 6 bases, the J end by 8 bases, with 13 bases between. DNA for the CDR3: TGTGCCAGCAGGCCCCCCTCGCTAGAAAAACTGTTTTTT. It translates to CASRPPSLEKLFF.

This chain's CDR3 is CASSRQGQQNTEAFF. CDR3 DNA sequence: TGTGCCAGCAGCCGGCAGGGGCAGCAGAACACTGAAGCTTTCTTT. The chain has TRBV14 and TRBJ1-1; D might be TRBD1 (6 bases). V lost 4 bases to trimming and J lost 1 base, with 13 bases between them. The germline V gene has CDR1 SGHDN and CDR2 FVKESK. The CDR3 has 15 residues.

This clone was counted a few times. The chain is built from TRBV7-3 and TRBJ1-2, with D uncertain. CDR3 length: 11 amino acids. Between the trimmed V and J ends, which lost 2 bases and 7 bases, there was a span of 5 bases. The V gene's germline CDR1 is SGHTA and CDR2 FQGTGA. The CDR3: CASSLRGGYTF. CDR3 nucleotides: TGTGCCAGCAGCTTACGAGGTGGCTACACCTTC.

There are a few counts of this clone. The V gene is TRBV10-3, the J gene TRBJ1-1; 7 bases line up with TRBD1. CDR1 and CDR2 from the germline V gene are ENHRY and SYGVKD. V dropped 6 bases and J dropped 4; count of bases not matched to a gene: 8. The CDR3 contains 14 residues. CDR3 amino acids: CAIRMTGQVTEAFF. CDR3 DNA: TGTGCCATCAGGATGACAGGGCAGGTCACTGAAGCTTTCTTT.

This chain joins TRBV18 and TRBJ2-1; D remains unclear. The germline CDR1 and CDR2 sequences are KGHSH and LQKENI. The CDR3 loop spans 12 amino acids. V lost 3 bases and J lost 7, with 7 bases in between. CDR3 region: CASSPLLNEQFF. CDR3 coding DNA: TGTGCCAGCTCACCCCTCCTGAATGAGCAGTTCTTC.

The chain links TRBV5-1 to TRBJ2-3; TRBD1 matches 8 bases. Germline assignment: CDR1 SGHRS and CDR2 YFSETQ. V was clipped by 7 bases and J by 2 bases; unmatched bases: 6. CDR3 length: 14 residues. CDR3 sequence reads: CASALDRATDTQYF. The CDR3 DNA reads TGCGCCAGCGCGCTGGACAGGGCCACAGATACGCAGTATTTT.

V gene TRBV10-3 combines with J gene TRBJ1-2; no reliable D call. The germline V gene encodes CDR1 ENHRY and CDR2 SYGVKD. CDR3 length: 12 amino acids. V lost 10 bases, J lost 0 bases, and 9 bases lay in between. CDR3 bases: TGTGCCACCCAGACACCTAACTATGGCTACACCTTC. Protein sequence: CATQTPNYGYTF.

This clone was detected only once. The rearrangement uses TRBV6-1 and TRBJ1-1, with D possibly TRBD1 on 6 matching bases. The CDR3 is made up of 14 amino acids. Germline V gene lookup returns CDR1 MNHNS and CDR2 SASEGT. Trimming shortened V by 6 bases and J by 0 bases, and 11 bases separated the two germline ends. CDR3 in amino acids: CASRGTRLNTEAFF. The CDR3, as DNA: TGTGCCAGCAGGGGGACAAGGCTGAACACTGAAGCTTTCTTT.

This rearrangement joins TRBV6-1 to TRBJ2-6; D remains unclear. The germline gives CDR1 MNHNS, CDR2 SASEGT. The length of the CDR3 is 13 residues. V lost 7 bases to trimming and J lost 1 base, with 5 bases between them. Written as DNA, the CDR3 is TGTGCCAGCATTTATTCTGGGGCCAACGTCCTGACTTTC. Translated, it gives CASIYSGANVLTF.

The rearrangement joins TRBV15 to TRBJ1-2; D ambiguous. This CDR3 is built from 15 residues. Trimming left V 0 bases short and J 7 bases short, with 15 bases between. Per germline, CDR1 LNHNV and CDR2 YYDKDF (reference sequence). The CDR3 DNA is TGTGCCACCAGCAGAGAGGCAGGCTTCAGCGGTGGCTACACCTTC. It yields the protein CATSREAGFSGGYTF.

This rearrangement joins TRBV4-3 to TRBJ1-2, with D perhaps TRBD1 (5 bases). This CDR3 is built from 15 residues. Germline V gene lookup returns CDR1 LGHNA and CDR2 YSLEER. Trimming removed 1 base from V and 4 bases from J, with 13 bases in between. This CDR3 reads CASSQGPGEGYGYTF. The CDR3, as DNA: TGCGCCAGCAGCCAAGGCCCGGGGGAGGGCTATGGCTACACCTTC.

This clone was detected only once. The gene calls are TRBV4-1 and TRBJ2-3; possible D gene TRBD2, 7 bases. Looked up from germline, CDR1 is MGHRA and CDR2 is YSYEKL. The CDR3 spans 14 residues. V lost 5 bases to trimming and J lost 3 bases, with 12 bases between them. CDR3 loop: CASSVGGGTDTQYF. As DNA, the CDR3 is TGCGCCAGCAGCGTAGGGGGGGGAACAGATACGCAGTATTTT.

The J gene is TRBJ2-3, the V gene TRBV7-8, with TRBD1 matching over 10 bases. CDR1 is SGHVS, CDR2 FQNEAQ, per germline. This CDR3 region has 16 residues. V shed 5 bases and J 3 bases; nucleotides not matched to a gene: 8. The CDR3 DNA reads as TGTGCCAGCAGCCTATTCGGACAGGGGGGAACAGATACGCAGTATTTT. Protein: CASSLFGQGGTDTQYF.

V is TRBV2 and J is TRBJ2-3, with 9 nucleotides matching TRBD1. Trimming took 6 bases from V and 5 from J; bases not matched to a gene: 9. The germline gives CDR1 SNHLY, CDR2 FYNNEI. The CDR3 consists of 15 residues. The CDR3 region has the DNA TGTGCCAGCAGCCTCGACAGGGGGTCAAAAGATACGCAGTATTTT. Encoded protein: CASSLDRGSKDTQYF.

The chain carries TRBV7-2 and TRBJ2-1, with 9 bases matching TRBD2. The CDR3 length is 15 residues. Germline V gene data show CDR1 as SGHTA and CDR2 as FQGNSA. J gave up 5 bases and V 5 bases, and 7 bases lay outside the gene matches. DNA for the CDR3: TGTGCCAGCAGCGCGGGACTAGCTAAAAACAATGAGCAGTTCTTC. Translated: CASSAGLAKNNEQFF.

The chain carries TRBV28 and TRBJ2-5; 10 bases are a match to TRBD2. Germline V lookup: CDR1 MDHEN, CDR2 SYDVKM. The V gene end was trimmed by 5 bases and the J gene end by 1 base; junction bases not matched to a gene: 4. The CDR3 extends over 15 amino acids. The chain's CDR3 is CASSPGLAIQETQYF. Written as DNA, the CDR3 is TGTGCCAGCAGTCCGGGACTAGCGATCCAAGAGACCCAGTACTTC.

This clone has only one observation. For the CDR3, the DNA is TGTGCCAGCAGCCGACAACTCGGCCCCTACGAGCAGTACTTC. It translates to CASSRQLGPYEQYF. This chain joins TRBV13 and TRBJ2-7, with D hard to call. Germline loops: CDR1 PRHDT, CDR2 FYEKMQ (reference sequence). Trimming removed 5 bases at V and 2 bases at J, with 13 bases between. The CDR3 totals 14 residues. Filled out from reference TRBV13 and TRBJ2-7, the complete variable domain reads AAGVIQSPRHLIKEKRETATLKCYPIPRHDTVYWYQQGPGQDPQFLISFYEKMQSDKGSIPDRFSAQQFSDYHSELNMSSLELGDSALYFCASSRQLGPYEQYFGPGTRLTVT.

This clone showed up just a few times. The chain recombines TRBV9 with TRBJ2-5, with 7 bases identical to TRBD2. There are 15 residues in the CDR3. The trim removed 1 base at V and 4 bases at J, leaving 7 bases unmatched. Looked up from germline, CDR1 is SGDLS and CDR2 is YYNGEE. The CDR3 coding sequence is TGTGCCAGCAGCGTAAGCGTGGGGGGGGGAGAGACCCAGTACTTC. The encoded protein is CASSVSVGGGETQYF. Full variable domain (missing parts from reference TRBV9 and TRBJ2-5): DSGVTQTPKHLITATGQRVTLRCSPRSGDLSVYWYQQSLDQGLQFLIQYYNGEERAKGNILERFSAQQFPDLHSELNLSSLELGDSALYFCASSVSVGGGETQYFGPGTRLLVL.